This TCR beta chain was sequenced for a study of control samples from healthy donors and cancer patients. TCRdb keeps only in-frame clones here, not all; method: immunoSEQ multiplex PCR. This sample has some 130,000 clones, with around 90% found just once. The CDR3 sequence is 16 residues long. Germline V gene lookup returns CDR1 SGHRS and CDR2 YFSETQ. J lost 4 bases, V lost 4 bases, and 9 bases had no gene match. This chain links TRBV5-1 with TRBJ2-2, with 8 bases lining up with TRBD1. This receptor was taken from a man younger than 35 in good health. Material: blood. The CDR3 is CASSDPRTGGTGELFF. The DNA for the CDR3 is TGCGCCAGCAGCGATCCCCGAACAGGGGGCACCGGGGAGCTGTTTTTT.